The 9 T cell receptor beta chains in this list originate from one sample, sequenced in a study of cytomegalovirus exposure and HLA in healthy donors (dated by TCRdb to about 2017). The library was generated by the immunoSEQ multiplex PCR assay. The multiplex PCR relied on a mix of 60 forward primers for TCR Vbeta segments and 13 reverse primers for TCR Jbeta segments. The table was pulled from immuneACCESS by TCRdb, which kept in-frame rearrangements only. Such tables lose some clones; where checked, under half of the loss comes from unresolved V genes, and the rest has no known cause. This sample has 85,000 to 90,000 clones in its table, and around 85% of those were observed once. Together, the top ten hold 2.5% to 3% of the sample. Sequencing was done on a sample of PBMCs. The receptors originated from a man younger than 40 in good health and CMV-seronegative.

The V call is TRBV5-8, the J call TRBJ2-7, with D possibly matching TRBD1 (6 bases). There are 14 residues in the CDR3. V lost 0 bases to trimming and J lost 2 bases, with 9 bases between them. Per the germline V gene, CDR1 is SGHTS and CDR2 is YDEGEE. CDR3 loop: CASSLAGGPYEQYF. CDR3 sequence (DNA): TGTGCCAGCAGCTTGGCTGGGGGCCCCTACGAGCAGTACTTC.

This chain joins TRBV28 and TRBJ2-5; 7 bases are shared with TRBD1. Trimming took 5 bases from V and 5 from J; bases not matched to a gene: 14. The CDR3 has 16 amino acids. Germline CDR1 MDHEN, CDR2 SYDVKM. The CDR3 protein is CASSPLRGLIWETQYF. CDR3 coding DNA: TGTGCCAGCAGTCCCCTAAGGGGGCTTATTTGGGAGACCCAGTACTTC.

The chain employs TRBV11-3 and TRBJ1-2, with 10 bases matching TRBD1. Trimming took 4 bases from V and 5 from J; bases not matched to a gene: 4. This CDR3 has 14 residues. Looked up from germline, CDR1 is SGHNT and CDR2 is YENEEA. The CDR3 loop reads CASSYGQGVYGYTF. The CDR3 DNA sequence: TGTGCCAGCAGCTACGGACAGGGGGTTTATGGCTACACCTTC.

The chain joins TRBV5-1 to TRBJ1-1; a weak D match, TRBD1 (5 bases). CDR3 length: 15 residues. Trimming left V 4 bases short and J 4 bases short, with 17 bases between. Germline CDR1 and CDR2: SGHRS and YFSETQ. CDR3 sequence: CASSPRVGQITEAFF. The CDR3 coding sequence is TGCGCCAGCAGCCCGAGAGTTGGACAAATCACTGAAGCTTTCTTT. Based on the CDR3 plus reference TRBV5-1 and TRBJ1-1, the full variable domain is KAGVTQTPRYLIKTRGQQVTLSCSPISGHRSVSWYQQTPGQGLQFLFEYFSETQRNKGNFPGRFSGRQFSNSRSEMNVSTLELGDSALYLCASSPRVGQITEAFFGQGTRLTVV.

The chain couples TRBV10-1 to TRBJ2-2; 8 bases line up with TRBD1. There are 17 residues in the CDR3. From germline, CDR1 is WNHNN and CDR2 SYGVQD (reference sequence). Trimming took 5 bases from V and 0 from J; bases not matched to a gene: 8. Here the CDR3 reads CASSPNQQGANTGELFF. CDR3 bases: TGCGCCAGCAGTCCAAATCAACAGGGGGCGAACACCGGGGAGCTGTTTTTT.

The V gene is TRBV7-9, the J gene TRBJ2-2; TRBD2 matches 7 bases. Trimming at V came to 6 bases and at J to 1 base, leaving 17 bases not matched to a gene. Germline CDR1 reads SEHNR; CDR2 reads FQNEAQ (reference sequence). There are 19 residues in the CDR3. CDR3: CASSIQGGASGLNTGELFF. CDR3 sequence (DNA): TGTGCCAGCAGTATTCAAGGTGGGGCTAGCGGACTGAACACCGGGGAGCTGTTTTTT. The full variable domain, rest sourced from reference TRBV7-9 and TRBJ2-2, is DTGVSQNPRHKITKRGQNVTFRCDPISEHNRLYWYRQTLGQGPEFLTYFQNEAQLEKSRLLSDRFSAERPKGSFSTLEIQRTEQGDSAMYLCASSIQGGASGLNTGELFFGEGSRLTVL.

This clone came up a few times. This rearrangement joins TRBV5-6 to TRBJ1-4, with a tentative D call TRBD1 (5 bases). The CDR3 is made up of 14 amino acids. CDR1 SGHDT and CDR2 YYEEEE come from the germline V gene. Trimming pared 1 base from V and 7 bases from J, leaving 11 bases between. In DNA form, the CDR3 reads TGTGCCAGCAGCTTGTGGGGGGGGTTTGAAAAACTGTTTTTT. This gives the protein CASSLWGGFEKLFF.

This chain connects TRBV28 to TRBJ1-5; D gene ambiguous. CDR1 is MDHEN and CDR2 is SYDVKM in the germline V gene. The V end lost 5 bases, the J end lost 6 bases, and 17 bases lay between the germline ends. The CDR3 is made up of 15 amino acids. The DNA of the CDR3 is TGTGCCAGCAGTCCGGTAGGAGGGCTTGGTCAGCCCCAGCATTTT. Its translation: CASSPVGGLGQPQHF.

The chain combines TRBV11-2 with TRBJ1-4; possible D gene TRBD1, 6 bases. The CDR3 length is 15 residues. Per the germline V gene, CDR1 is SGHAT and CDR2 is FQNNGV. The V end was cut by 5 bases, the J end by 7 bases, with 17 bases between. The CDR3 loop is CASSATRGVFEKLFF. CDR3 sequence (DNA): TGTGCCAGCAGCGCCACCAGGGGAGTTTTTGAAAAACTGTTTTTT.